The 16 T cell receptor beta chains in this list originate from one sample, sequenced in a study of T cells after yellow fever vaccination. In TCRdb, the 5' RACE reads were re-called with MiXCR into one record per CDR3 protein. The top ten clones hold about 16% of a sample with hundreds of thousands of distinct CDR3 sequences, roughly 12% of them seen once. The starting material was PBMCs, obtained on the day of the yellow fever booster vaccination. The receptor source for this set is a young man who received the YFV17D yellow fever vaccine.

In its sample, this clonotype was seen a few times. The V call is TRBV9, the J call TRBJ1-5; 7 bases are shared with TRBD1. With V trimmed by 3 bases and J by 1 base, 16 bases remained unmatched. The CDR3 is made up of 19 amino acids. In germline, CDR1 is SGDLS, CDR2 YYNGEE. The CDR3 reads CASSAGDREEFGSNQPQHF. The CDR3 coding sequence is TGTGCCAGCAGCGCTGGGGACAGAGAGGAATTTGGCAGCAATCAGCCCCAGCATTTT.

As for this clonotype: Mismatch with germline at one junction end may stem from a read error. CDR3 protein: CASRTTNEQFF. For the CDR3, the DNA is TGTGCCTCCAGGACTACCAATGAGCAGTTCTTC. The chain employs TRBV24-1 and TRBJ2-7, with D possibly being TRBD2 (6 bases). The J call is in doubt because the DNA end fits TRBJ2-1 better. The CDR3 sequence is 11 residues long. Germline CDR1 and CDR2: KGHDR and SFDVKD.

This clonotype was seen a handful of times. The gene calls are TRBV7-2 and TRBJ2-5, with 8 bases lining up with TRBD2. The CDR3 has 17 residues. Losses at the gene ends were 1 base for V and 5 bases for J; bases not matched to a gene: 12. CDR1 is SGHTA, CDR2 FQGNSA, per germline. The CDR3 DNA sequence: TGTGCCAGCAGCTTAGGACGAACTAGCGGACTCCGGGAGACCCAGTACTTC. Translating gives CASSLGRTSGLRETQYF.

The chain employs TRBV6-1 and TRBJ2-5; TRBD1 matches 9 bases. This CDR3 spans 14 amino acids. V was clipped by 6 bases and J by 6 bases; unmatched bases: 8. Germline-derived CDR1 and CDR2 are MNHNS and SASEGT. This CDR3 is CASSPGQGSKTQYF. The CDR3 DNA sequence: TGTGCCAGCAGCCCGGGACAGGGTTCAAAGACCCAGTACTTC.

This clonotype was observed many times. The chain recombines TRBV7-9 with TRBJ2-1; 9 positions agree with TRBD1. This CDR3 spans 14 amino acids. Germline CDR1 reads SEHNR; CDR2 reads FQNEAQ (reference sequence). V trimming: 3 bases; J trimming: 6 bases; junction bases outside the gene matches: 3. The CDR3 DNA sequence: TGTGCCAGCAGCTTCTCGACAGGGGGCAATGAGCAGTTCTTC. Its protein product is CASSFSTGGNEQFF.

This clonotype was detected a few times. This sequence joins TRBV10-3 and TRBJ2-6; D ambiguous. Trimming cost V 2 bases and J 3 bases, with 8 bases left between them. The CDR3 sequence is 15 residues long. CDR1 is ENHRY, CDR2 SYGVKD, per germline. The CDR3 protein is CAISELGSGANVLTF. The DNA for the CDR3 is TGTGCCATCAGTGAGCTGGGTAGTGGGGCCAACGTCCTGACTTTC.

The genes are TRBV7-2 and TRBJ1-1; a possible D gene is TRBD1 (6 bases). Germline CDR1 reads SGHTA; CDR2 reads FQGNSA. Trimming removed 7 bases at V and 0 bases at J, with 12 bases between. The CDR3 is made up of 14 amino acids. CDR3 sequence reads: CASTSTGMNTEAFF. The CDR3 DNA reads TGTGCCAGCACCTCGACAGGTATGAACACTGAAGCTTTCTTT.

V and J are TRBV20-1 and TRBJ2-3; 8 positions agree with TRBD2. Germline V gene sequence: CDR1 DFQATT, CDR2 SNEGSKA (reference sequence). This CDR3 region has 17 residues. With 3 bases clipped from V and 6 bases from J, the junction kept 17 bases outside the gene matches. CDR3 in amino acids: CSARAPSGRGVSDTQYF. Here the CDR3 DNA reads TGCAGTGCTAGGGCCCCCAGCGGGAGAGGGGTTTCGGATACGCAGTATTTT.

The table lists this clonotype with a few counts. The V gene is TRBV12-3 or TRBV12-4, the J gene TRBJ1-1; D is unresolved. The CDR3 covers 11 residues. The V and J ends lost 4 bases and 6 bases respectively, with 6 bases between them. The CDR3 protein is CASSWRAEAFF. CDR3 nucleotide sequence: TGTGCCAGCAGTTGGAGAGCTGAAGCTTTCTTT.

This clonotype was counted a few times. CDR3 DNA sequence: TGTGCCAGCAGTCGGGACATTCTCACAGATACGCAGTATTTT. Protein sequence: CASSRDILTDTQYF. The rearrangement joins TRBV7-2 to TRBJ2-3; weak D call: TRBD1 (6 bases). V lost 6 bases and J lost 2, with 12 bases in between. The CDR3 extends over 14 amino acids. Germline V gives CDR1 SGHTA, CDR2 FQGNSA.

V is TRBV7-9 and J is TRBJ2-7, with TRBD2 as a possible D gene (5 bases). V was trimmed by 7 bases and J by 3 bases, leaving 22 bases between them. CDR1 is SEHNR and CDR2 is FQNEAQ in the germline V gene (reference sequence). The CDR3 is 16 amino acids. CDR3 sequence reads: CASTPGTDSFRYEQYF. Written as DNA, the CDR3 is TGTGCCAGCACCCCTGGAACGGACTCCTTTCGCTACGAGCAGTACTTC.

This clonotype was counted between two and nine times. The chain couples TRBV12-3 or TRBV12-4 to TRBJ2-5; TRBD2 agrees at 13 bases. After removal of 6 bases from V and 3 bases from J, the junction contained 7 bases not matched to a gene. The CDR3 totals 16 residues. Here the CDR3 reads CASSLLAGGPEETQYF. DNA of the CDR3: TGTGCCAGCAGCCTACTAGCGGGAGGGCCGGAAGAGACCCAGTACTTC.

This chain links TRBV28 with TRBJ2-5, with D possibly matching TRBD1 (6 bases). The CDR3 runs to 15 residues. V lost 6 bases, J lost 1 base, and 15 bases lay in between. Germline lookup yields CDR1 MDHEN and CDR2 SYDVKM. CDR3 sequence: CASSPGAGVQETQYF. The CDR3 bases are TGTGCCAGCAGCCCCGGAGCAGGGGTCCAAGAGACCCAGTACTTC.

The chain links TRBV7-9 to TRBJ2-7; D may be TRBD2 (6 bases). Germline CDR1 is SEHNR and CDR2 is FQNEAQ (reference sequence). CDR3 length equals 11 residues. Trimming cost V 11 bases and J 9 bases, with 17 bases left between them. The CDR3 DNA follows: TGTGCCGGGGCATCGGAGGGAAGGCAGTACTTC. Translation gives CAGASEGRQYF.

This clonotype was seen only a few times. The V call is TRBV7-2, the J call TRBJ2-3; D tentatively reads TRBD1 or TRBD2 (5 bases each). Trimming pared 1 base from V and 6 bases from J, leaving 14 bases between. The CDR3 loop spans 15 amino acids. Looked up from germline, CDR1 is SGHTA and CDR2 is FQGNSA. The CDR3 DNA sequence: TGTGCCAGCAGCTTAGGGGGGATTAGGACCGATACGCAGTATTTT. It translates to CASSLGGIRTDTQYF.

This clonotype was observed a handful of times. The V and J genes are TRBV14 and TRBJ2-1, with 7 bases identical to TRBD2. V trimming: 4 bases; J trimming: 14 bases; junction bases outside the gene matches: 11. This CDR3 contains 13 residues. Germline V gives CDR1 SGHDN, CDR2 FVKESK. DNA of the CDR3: TGTGCCAGCAGCCCTCTTGGACTAGAGGTGAAGTTCTTC. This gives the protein CASSPLGLEVKFF. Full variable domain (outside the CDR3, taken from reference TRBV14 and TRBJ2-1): EAGVTQFPSHSVIEKGQTVTLRCDPISGHDNLYWYRRVMGKEIKFLLHFVKESKQDESGMPNNRFLAERTGGTYSTLKVQPAELEDSGVYFCASSPLGLEVKFFGPGTRLTVL.